This T cell receptor (beta chain) was documented in a study of blood T cell repertoires in COVID-19. For the study at large: Donors in the United States, Italy and Spain gave samples during acute or convalescent COVID-19. PBMCs, B-cell-depleted T cells, or T cells were the source of the cDNA or gDNA that made up the material.

Germline CDR1 is LGHDT and CDR2 is YNNKEL (reference sequence). J gave up 8 bases and V 2 bases, and 7 bases lay outside the gene matches. The CDR3 contains 15 residues. How the authors handled the data: Amplification of reference gene primers was used by the study to estimate nucleated cell counts. Produced via immunoSEQ multiplex PCR; TCRdb's table is partial and in-frame only. V, J and clone size derive from that table, while D and trimming were established from the DNA sequence. Of under 250,000 clones listed, around four fifths are singletons. This sequence joins TRBV3-1 (or the pseudogene TRBV3-2) and TRBJ2-1; 9 bases map to TRBD2. The sequenced sample was peripheral blood. The TCR comes from a man in his forties with active or convalescent COVID-19. The CDR3 sequence is CASSQYLAGDDEQFF. In DNA form, the CDR3 reads TGTGCCAGCAGCCAATATTTAGCGGGAGATGATGAGCAGTTCTTC.